The 32 T cell receptor beta chains below come from one sample, sequenced in a study of breast tumors, draining lymph nodes, adjacent tissues. MiXCR was run by TCRdb on the multiplex PCR reads, yielding one entry per CDR3 protein. The sample yields 190,000 or so distinct CDR3 sequences, 31% seen once. The lymph nodes were axillary draining lymph nodes from breast cancer patients. Sequencing used axillary lymph node tissue. Receptor source: a female donor with breast cancer. Some clones in this sample may be carry-over from other donors' samples.

This clonotype has at least ten counts. V is TRBV7-8 and J is TRBJ1-6, with D maybe TRBD1 (6 bases). The V end was cut by 4 bases, the J end by 4 bases, with 14 bases between. This CDR3 comprises 16 residues. Germline lookup yields CDR1 SGHVS and CDR2 FQNEAQ. Here the CDR3 reads CASSSQGRRYNSPLHF. CDR3 in DNA: TGTGCCAGCAGCTCTCAGGGGAGACGGTATAATTCACCCCTCCACTTT.

On this clonotype: Lacking the conserved final phenylalanine or tryptophan, this CDR3 likely reflects a read error. This CDR3 is CSAPEVGTEAFL. DNA of the CDR3: TGCAGTGCTCCTGAGGTGGGCACTGAAGCTTTCCTT. The chain couples TRBV20-1 to TRBJ1-1, with unresolved D. CDR1 DFQATT and CDR2 SNEGSKA come from the germline V gene (reference sequence). The CDR3 loop spans 12 amino acids. The V gene lost 5 bases and the J gene lost 4 bases, with 11 bases spanning the gap.

This clonotype appeared many times. V is TRBV6-1 and J is TRBJ2-7, with a tentative D call TRBD2 (5 bases). The V gene's germline CDR1 is MNHNS and CDR2 SASEGT. This CDR3 contains 13 residues. The V end was cut by 7 bases, the J end by 2 bases, with 12 bases between. The CDR3 DNA sequence: TGTGCCAGCACCTCAAGAGGGCCCTACGAGCAGTACTTC. Residues: CASTSRGPYEQYF.

The table lists this clonotype with many counts. CDR3 bases: TGTGCCAGCAGTTACGACAGATCTAGCAATCAGCCCCAGCATTTT. This codes for CASSYDRSSNQPQHF. This chain uses TRBV6-5 with TRBJ1-5; TRBD1 is a possible D gene (5 bases). CDR3 length: 15 amino acids. V was trimmed by 2 bases and J by 0 bases, leaving 8 bases between them. Germline-derived CDR1 and CDR2 are MNHEY and SVGAGI.

This clonotype came up many times. One end of the junction fails to match germline, which may point to a read error. The rearrangement links TRBV7-2 to TRBJ2-7; 7 nucleotides agree with TRBD1. CDR3 length equals 13 residues. CDR1 and CDR2 (germline): SGHTA, FQGNSA. The CDR3 loop is CASSLGTDYGQYF. CDR3 in DNA: TGTGCCAGCAGCCTAGGGACAGATTACGGGCAGTACTTC.

Ten or more counts support this clonotype. The chain carries TRBV12-3 or TRBV12-4 and TRBJ2-1; 7 bases align to TRBD2. V lost 7 bases and J lost 2; bases outside the gene matches: 5. The CDR3 length is 14 residues. DNA of the CDR3: TGTGCCAGCAACCCAGCGGGGCCCTACAATGAGCAGTTCTTC. It encodes CASNPAGPYNEQFF.

Ten or more counts support this clonotype. J is TRBJ1-6 and V is TRBV20-1; possibly TRBD1 for D (5 bases). The CDR3 contains 18 residues. Germline V gene data show CDR1 as DFQATT and CDR2 as SNEGSKA (reference sequence). Trimming took 5 bases from V and 0 from J, leaving 20 bases between them. CDR3 nucleotide sequence: TGCAGTGCTGAGGATGGGGGTGTATGGAGCTCCTATAATTCACCCCTCCACTTT. Translation gives CSAEDGGVWSSYNSPLHF.

Details on this clonotype: It may be a read error: a sequence one base away is much more abundant. The chain combines TRBV11-1 with TRBJ2-1; D is perhaps TRBD2 (6 bases). Germline V gene sequence: CDR1 SGHAT, CDR2 FQDESV (reference sequence). This CDR3 comprises 15 residues. The CDR3, as DNA: TGTGCCAGCAGCCCCCGGGACTTCCTCTACAGTGAGCAGTTCTTC. This codes for CASSPRDFLYSEQFF.

The chain uses TRBV20-1 and TRBJ2-7; unclear D gene. Between the trimmed V and J ends, which lost 3 bases and 2 bases, there was a span of 20 bases. CDR3 length: 16 residues. The germline gives CDR1 DFQATT, CDR2 SNEGSKA (reference sequence). CDR3 in amino acids: CSASDAVISCPYEQYF. As DNA, the CDR3 is TGCAGTGCTAGCGATGCGGTGATTAGTTGCCCCTACGAGCAGTACTTC.

On this clonotype itself: This may be a read error: a much more frequent sequence differs by one nucleotide. The V call is TRBV20-1, the J call TRBJ2-1, with 12 bases fitting TRBD2. CDR1 is DFQATT and CDR2 is SNEGSKA in the germline V gene (reference sequence). The CDR3 is made up of 14 amino acids. Written as DNA, the CDR3 is TGCAGTGCTCGGACTAGCGGGAATTACACTGAGCAGTTCTTC. Translating gives CSARTSGNYTEQFF.

This clonotype was detected a few times. The chain links TRBV6-5 to TRBJ1-6; D gene uncertain. The CDR3 spans 15 residues. The germline V gene encodes CDR1 MNHEY and CDR2 SVGAGI. V was shortened by 5 bases and J by 6 bases, with 14 bases between the two germline ends. CDR3 nucleotides: TGTGCCAGCAGTCACGCGTCCGAGGGTAATTCACCCCTCCACTTT. Encoded protein: CASSHASEGNSPLHF.

This clonotype was counted at least ten times. This chain joins TRBV12-3 or TRBV12-4 and TRBJ1-5; D unclear. V lost 2 bases to trimming and J lost 7 bases, with 15 bases between them. The CDR3 spans 15 residues. The CDR3 spells CASSLFSGFSQPQHF. The CDR3 DNA follows: TGTGCCAGCAGTTTATTCTCGGGGTTTAGCCAGCCCCAGCATTTT.

In this sample, this clonotype turned up many times. The rearrangement uses TRBV27 and TRBJ2-5, with a possible D match to TRBD2 (6 bases). Per germline, CDR1 MNHEY and CDR2 SMNVEV (reference sequence). The CDR3 is 15 residues long. The germline V and J ends were trimmed by 7 bases and 2 bases, with 17 bases remaining between them. The CDR3 loop is CASICGETPQETQYF. CDR3 DNA sequence: TGTGCCAGCATTTGCGGGGAGACCCCACAAGAGACCCAGTACTTC.

The genes are TRBV4-2 and TRBJ1-4; D is uncertain. This CDR3 region has 16 residues. Germline V lookup: CDR1 LGHNA, CDR2 YNFKEQ. V lost 4 bases, J lost 10 bases, and 22 bases lay in between. The CDR3 protein is CASSPDQDPSTGKLFF. The CDR3, as DNA: TGTGCCAGCAGCCCAGATCAGGACCCATCCACGGGAAAACTGTTTTTT.

The chain carries TRBV20-1 and TRBJ2-3; TRBD1 is a possible D gene (5 bases). The V gene lost 0 bases and the J gene lost 4 bases, with 11 bases spanning the gap. Germline values: CDR1 DFQATT, CDR2 SNEGSKA (reference sequence). This CDR3 comprises 14 residues. CDR3 protein: CSARDPGNSDTQYF. The CDR3 bases are TGCAGTGCTAGAGATCCAGGGAACTCAGATACGCAGTATTTT.

The chain combines TRBV20-1 with TRBJ1-1, with 11 nucleotides matching TRBD1. There are 14 residues in the CDR3. Germline loops: CDR1 DFQATT, CDR2 SNEGSKA (reference sequence). V trimming: 5 bases; J trimming: 0 bases; junction bases outside the gene matches: 2. The CDR3 protein is CSARTGGMNTEAFF. CDR3 nucleotides: TGCAGTGCTCGGACAGGGGGCATGAACACTGAAGCTTTCTTT.

This clonotype has a count of ten or more. This chain joins TRBV3-1 and TRBJ2-7, with D tentatively TRBD2 (5 bases). Per the germline V gene, CDR1 is LGHDT and CDR2 is YNNKEL (reference sequence). V shed 0 bases and J shed 7 bases, with 22 bases lying between them. The CDR3 is made up of 17 amino acids. The CDR3 sequence: CASSQDWTGGGLLEQYF. CDR3 DNA: TGTGCCAGCAGCCAAGATTGGACTGGCGGCGGACTTTTGGAGCAGTACTTC.

The sample holds a few counts of this clonotype. The CDR3 reads CASSFYRNEQFF. The CDR3 nucleotides read TGTGCCAGCAGTTTCTACCGCAATGAGCAGTTCTTC. The genes are TRBV12-3 or TRBV12-4 and TRBJ2-1; D not resolved. Trimming cost V 3 bases and J 6 bases, with 6 bases left between them. This CDR3 region has 12 residues.

Regarding this clonotype: Given a much more abundant clone one base away, this may be a read error. This chain connects TRBV6-1 to TRBJ2-2, with D uncertain. Germline values: CDR1 MNHNS, CDR2 SASEGT. The CDR3 is 10 residues long. The V end lost 3 bases, the J end lost 13 bases, and 6 bases lay between the germline ends. As DNA, the CDR3 is TGTGCCAGCAGTGAGTGGGGGCTGTTTTTT. Translation: CASSEWGLFF.

This clonotype showed up many times. The rearrangement uses TRBV19 and TRBJ1-6; no firm D call. Germline values: CDR1 LNHDA, CDR2 SQIVND (reference sequence). V shed 4 bases and J shed 0 bases, with 16 bases lying between them. The CDR3 extends over 18 amino acids. The DNA for the CDR3 is TGTGCCAGTAGTAACTGGGCGAACTGGAGCTCCTATAATTCACCCCTCCACTTT. It codes for CASSNWANWSSYNSPLHF.

This clonotype appeared many times. This chain links TRBV3-1 with TRBJ1-3; D remains unclear. CDR1 LGHDT and CDR2 YNNKEL come from the germline V gene (reference sequence). The V end lost 2 bases, the J end lost 2 bases, and 10 bases lay between the germline ends. CDR3 size: 15 residues. In DNA, the CDR3 is TGTGCCAGCAGCCAATCCCCCGGGACTGGAAACACCATATATTTT. The encoded protein is CASSQSPGTGNTIYF.

CDR3 DNA sequence: TGTGCCAGCAGTTTTGGGACAGGGTTGAACTATGGCTACACCTTC. This gives the protein CASSFGTGLNYGYTF. The V and J genes are TRBV12-3 or TRBV12-4 and TRBJ1-2, with TRBD1 matching 9 bases. V was clipped by 3 bases and J by 2 bases; unmatched bases: 4. CDR3 length equals 15 residues.

At least ten counts were recorded for this clonotype. The chain employs TRBV5-5 and TRBJ1-4, with D unclear. V dropped 0 bases and J dropped 8 bases, with 8 bases sitting between them. Germline CDR1 is SGHKS and CDR2 is YYEKEE (reference sequence). CDR3 length: 13 amino acids. CDR3 nucleotide sequence: TGTGCCAGCAGCTTGGTGGGCGGGGAAAAACTGTTTTTT. Encoded protein: CASSLVGGEKLFF.

Many counts were recorded for this clonotype. The chain joins TRBV18 to TRBJ2-7; no reliable D call. V was trimmed by 2 bases and J by 3 bases, leaving 5 bases between them. The germline gives CDR1 KGHSH, CDR2 LQKENI. The length of the CDR3 is 12 residues. The CDR3 sequence: CASSPKNYEQYF. The DNA of the CDR3 is TGTGCCAGCTCACCAAAGAACTACGAGCAGTACTTC. Looking up the rest from reference TRBV18 and TRBJ2-7 gives the full variable domain: NAGVMQNPRHLVRRRGQEARLRCSPMKGHSHVYWYRQLPEEGLKFMVYLQKENIIDESGMPKERFSAEFPKEGPSILRIQQVVRGDSAAYFCASSPKNYEQYFGPGTRLTVT.

This clonotype was counted many times. J is TRBJ1-2 and V is TRBV7-8, with 8 bases fitting TRBD1. J gave up 8 bases and V 4 bases, and 3 bases lay outside the gene matches. Germline V gives CDR1 SGHVS, CDR2 FQNEAQ. This CDR3 comprises 12 residues. CDR3 DNA sequence: TGTGCCAGCAGCTACGGACAGGGAGGCTACACCTTC. This translates into CASSYGQGGYTF. The full variable domain, rest sourced from reference TRBV7-8 and TRBJ1-2, is GAGVSQSPRYKVAKRGQDVALRCDPISGHVSLFWYQQALGQGPEFLTYFQNEAQLDKSGLPSDRFFAERPEGSVSTLKIQRTQQEDSAVYLCASSYGQGGYTFGSGTRLTVV.

This clonotype occurred a few times. The J gene is TRBJ1-1, the V gene TRBV2; D is perhaps TRBD1 (5 bases). The CDR3 spans 13 residues. V was shortened by 6 bases and J by 0 bases, with 8 bases between the two germline ends. From germline, CDR1 is SNHLY and CDR2 FYNNEI. The CDR3 DNA reads TGTGCCAGCAGCAGGGTTATGAACACTGAAGCTTTCTTT. Amino acid sequence: CASSRVMNTEAFF.

The V and J genes are TRBV4-1 and TRBJ2-3, with TRBD2 matching over 14 bases. Trimming at V came to 3 bases and at J to 2 bases, leaving 10 bases not matched to a gene. The V gene's germline CDR1 is MGHRA and CDR2 YSYEKL. The CDR3 sequence is 19 residues long. This CDR3 is CASSQPGLAGVDPTDTQYF. The CDR3 DNA reads as TGCGCCAGCAGCCAGCCGGGACTAGCGGGAGTGGACCCCACAGATACGCAGTATTTT.

This clonotype was found many times. The chain uses TRBV11-2 and TRBJ2-7; 12 bases align to TRBD2. Germline assignment: CDR1 SGHAT and CDR2 FQNNGV. The J segment lost 6 bases and the V segment lost 5 bases, leaving 14 bases of the junction unmatched. The CDR3 contains 17 residues. As DNA, the CDR3 is TGTGCCAGCAGCCGACCCACACTAGCGGGAGGTACGTCCGAGCAGTACTTC. Encoded protein: CASSRPTLAGGTSEQYF.

As regards this clonotype: A read error is likely, as this CDR3 ends without the conserved phenylalanine or tryptophan. The V gene is TRBV30, the J gene TRBJ2-5; a weak D match, TRBD1 (5 bases). The CDR3 spans 14 residues. Trimming shortened V by 3 bases and J by 4 bases, and 15 bases separated the two germline ends. The germline CDR1 and CDR2 sequences are GTSNPN and SVGIG (reference sequence). The CDR3, as DNA: TGTGCCTGGAGCCCCTCTAGGGGCCGAGAGACCCAGTACTTG. Translated, it gives CAWSPSRGRETQYL.

The chain is built from TRBV20-1 and TRBJ2-5, with D unclear. V was clipped by 5 bases and J by 2 bases, with 9 bases between them. Germline CDR1 is DFQATT and CDR2 is SNEGSKA (reference sequence). The CDR3 consists of 12 residues. The CDR3 loop reads CSACLVQETQYF. For the CDR3, the DNA is TGCAGTGCTTGCCTGGTACAAGAGACCCAGTACTTC.

This clonotype was recorded many times. The chain recombines TRBV20-1 with TRBJ1-5; the D gene is possibly TRBD1 (5 bases). The CDR3 loop spans 18 amino acids. V lost 0 bases to trimming and J lost 2 bases, with 20 bases between them. The V gene's germline CDR1 is DFQATT and CDR2 SNEGSKA (reference sequence). Here the CDR3 reads CSAREEGSGIFGNQPQHF. The CDR3 DNA sequence: TGCAGTGCTAGAGAAGAGGGGTCAGGGATATTCGGCAATCAGCCCCAGCATTTT.

This clonotype showed up just a few times. The gene calls are TRBV18 and TRBJ2-1; perhaps TRBD2 as D (6 bases). The CDR3 length is 18 residues. Trimming stripped 4 bases from V and 0 bases from J, with 19 bases between. Germline-derived CDR1 and CDR2 are KGHSH and LQKENI. CDR3 bases: TGTGCCAGCTCACACCGGGGGACGTTCGGGAGCTCCTACAATGAGCAGTTCTTC. This sequence encodes CASSHRGTFGSSYNEQFF.